One and the same sample provided the 4 T cell receptor beta chains below, sequenced in a study of glioma-infiltrating T cells (dated by TCRdb to 2016 to 2017). Sequencing was carried out with an Illumina MiSeq. The iRepertoire nested amplicon-rescue multiplex PCR (arm-PCR) platform was used to amplify TCR alpha and beta CDR3 regions from RNA. TCRdb ran its own pipeline on the public reads, namely fastp trimming at Q25 and MiXCR clone calling, and kept in-frame beta chains. Each entry is one CDR3 protein sequence, shown with its most common DNA and genes. The sample table shows 100,000 to 150,000 distinct CDR3 sequences, and under 30% are seen once. The ten largest clones add up to over 25% of the sample. Sequencing was carried out using glioma tissue, nonneoplastic brain tissue, or PBMCs (not recorded which). Source of these receptors: a human donor with low-grade glioma or glioblastoma, undergoing nonglioma brain surgery, or in good health (not recorded which).

The count of this clonotype is one. Since a much larger clone is just one base distant, this may be a read error. This chain joins TRBV6-6 and TRBJ2-3, with D perhaps TRBD2 (6 bases). CDR1 MNHNY and CDR2 SVGAGI come from the germline V gene (reference sequence). CDR3 length equals 15 residues. CDR3 region: CASSYSRTSTDTRYF. In DNA form, the CDR3 reads TGTGCCAGCAGTTACTCGAGAACTAGCACAGATACGCGGTATTTT.

This clonotype turned up a few times. A much larger clone lies one base from this, so it may be a read error. The chain employs TRBV20-1 and TRBJ1-1; the D gene is possibly TRBD1 (5 bases). CDR1 and CDR2 (germline): DFQATT, SNEGSKA (reference sequence). There are 12 residues in the CDR3. CDR3 coding DNA: TGCAGTGCTAGAGTGCGGGGCACTGAAGATTTCTTT. Translating gives CSARVRGTEDFF.

This clonotype was recorded a few times. The chain carries TRBV2 and TRBJ2-7; 7 nucleotides match TRBD1. Germline loops: CDR1 SNHLY, CDR2 FYNNEI. This CDR3 is 14 amino acids long. With V trimmed by 1 base and J by 4 bases, 4 bases remained unmatched. CDR3 coding DNA: TGTGCCAGCAGTGAAGGCACAGGGGTTTACGAGCAGTACGTC. Encoded protein: CASSEGTGVYEQYV.

V gene TRBV5-4 combines with J gene TRBJ1-2; 7 bases fit TRBD1. Trimming took 2 bases from V and 3 from J; bases not matched to a gene: 10. CDR3 length: 16 residues. The germline CDR1 and CDR2 sequences are SGHNT and YYREEE (reference sequence). CDR3 bases: TGTGCCAGCAGCTTAGATACCCAGGGGGGAGACTATGGCTACACCTTC. Amino acids: CASSLDTQGGDYGYTF.